The clone carrying this TCR beta chain showed up many times. Antigen unknown. This entry is derived from a study of molecular identifiers for immune sequencing clone quantification. V was clipped by 1 base and J by 3 bases; unmatched bases: 7. This CDR3 is built from 15 residues. Germline CDR1 and CDR2: SGHNT and YYREEE (reference sequence). Regarding the study as a whole: Over 99% of effector molecules, yet under 1% of naive-cell molecules, were held by clones above 20 RNA copies. Identical TCR molecules can share a barcode, and this sharing could underestimate highly expanded clone sizes.

TCRdb re-derived calls from the PCR reads in MiXCR, one entry per CDR3 protein. The profile covers roughly 90,000 distinct CDR3 sequences, with around 20% appearing a single time and roughly 0.8% taken by the ten largest. Every naive CD8 library was made from between roughly 17,000 and 1,000,000 sorted cells with 10%, 30% or 50% RNA. For naive CD8 T cells, sorting used the CD8+CD4-CCR7+CD45RA+ phenotype. The sequencing sample was made of naive CD8+ T cells from blood, with Jurkat cell RNA spiked in. Subset specified: FACS-sorted CD8+CD4-CCR7+CD45RA+ naive T cells. V and J are TRBV5-4 and TRBJ2-7, with TRBD2 matching 7 bases. The TCR sequence derives from a human donor in good health. Some libraries in this study had Jurkat cell RNA spiked in. This chain's CDR3 is CASSLLEGLLYEQYF. As DNA, the CDR3 is TGTGCCAGCAGCTTGCTAGAGGGACTACTCTACGAGCAGTACTTC. Full variable domain (rest looked up from reference TRBV5-4 and TRBJ2-7): ETGVTQSPTHLIKTRGQQVTLRCSSQSGHNTVSWYQQALGQGPQFIFQYYREEENGRGNFPPRFSGLQFPNYSSELNVNALELDDSALYLCASSLLEGLLYEQYFGPGTRLTVT.